These 5 T cell receptor beta chains were all obtained from the same sample, sequenced in a study of T cells in localized non-small cell lung cancer (dated by TCRdb to the early 2020s). The library was produced with the immunoSEQ multiplex PCR assay. As stored in TCRdb, this immuneACCESS dataset retains in-frame rearrangements with V and J assigned. A fraction of the clones does not appear; measured against another copy, unresolved V genes explain less than half of the discrepancy, and the remainder lacks a known reason. This sample is represented by fewer than 25,000 clones; 85% to 90% of them were singletons. The biggest ten clones account for about an eighth of the sample. Sample: peripheral blood, taken before any cancer treatment. These receptors originate from a male donor at least 60 years old with stage I lung adenocarcinoma.

The rearrangement links TRBV19 to TRBJ2-1; 11 nucleotides line up with TRBD2. The length of the CDR3 is 13 residues. Per the germline V gene, CDR1 is LNHDA and CDR2 is SQIVND (reference sequence). The V and J ends lost 7 bases and 10 bases, in that order; junction bases with no gene match: 6. The chain's CDR3 is CASTRLAGLEQFF. CDR3 DNA: TGTGCCAGTACGCGACTAGCGGGACTAGAGCAGTTCTTC.

This rearrangement joins TRBV30 to TRBJ1-2; 8 nucleotides align to TRBD1. Germline V gives CDR1 GTSNPN, CDR2 SVGIG (reference sequence). Unmatched junction bases numbered 4, after V lost 0 bases and J lost 4 bases. CDR3 size: 14 residues. CDR3: CAWSVPGGLYGYTF. The CDR3 DNA reads TGTGCCTGGAGTGTACCAGGGGGCCTCTATGGCTACACCTTC.

This CDR3 reads CASSPSRGSGNTIYF. As DNA, the CDR3 is TGCGCCAGCAGCCCCTCCAGGGGTTCTGGAAACACCATATATTTT. This chain links TRBV4-1 with TRBJ1-3, with D possibly matching TRBD1 (6 bases). Per the germline V gene, CDR1 is MGHRA and CDR2 is YSYEKL. Between the trimmed V and J ends, which lost 4 bases and 1 base, there was a span of 11 bases. The CDR3 extends over 15 amino acids.

The genes are TRBV19 and TRBJ1-5; D ambiguous. This CDR3 is built from 17 residues. Deletions cut 3 bases from V and 3 bases from J, with 18 bases between. Germline-derived CDR1 and CDR2 are LNHDA and SQIVND (reference sequence). The CDR3 DNA reads TGTGCCAGTAGTATTGGGCAGGTTAGGGTCTTCAATCAGCCCCAGCATTTT. This codes for CASSIGQVRVFNQPQHF.

The genes are TRBV5-4 and TRBJ2-2; maybe TRBD1 (5 bases). The germline CDR1 and CDR2 sequences are SGHNT and YYREEE (reference sequence). The V and J ends lost 4 bases and 4 bases respectively, with 14 bases between them. The CDR3 is 15 residues long. CDR3 nucleotides: TGTGCCAGCAGCGTTGACAGCCCCGGCACCGGGGAGCTGTTTTTT. This translates into CASSVDSPGTGELFF.